This T cell receptor beta chain is drawn from a study of blood T cells in healthy people across ages. Overall study results and limits: TCR beta diversity per million T cells fell roughly linearly with age. Estimates based on one million T cells were treated as lower bounds.

Next came a second PCR, run for about 7 to 12 cycles, which used a sample-barcoded 5' primer along with a J-beta primer mix. Every cDNA was tagged by a template-switch adaptor with 12 random nucleotides. TCRdb recomputed calls from the 5' RACE reads with MiXCR, one row per CDR3 protein. Here the sample spans roughly 800,000 distinct CDR3 sequences, 58% being singletons. This clonotype occurred a few times. Its antigen is as yet unknown. Germline assignment: CDR1 SNHLY and CDR2 FYNNEI. The CDR3 loop spans 13 amino acids. V was shortened by 6 bases and J by 0 bases, with 9 bases between the two germline ends. Each individual donor underwent a draw of roughly 10 milliliters of peripheral blood.

V gene TRBV2 combines with J gene TRBJ2-7; perhaps TRBD1 as D (6 bases). Input material: blood. This TCR was sampled from a man aged 25-40 years in good health. The CDR3 DNA is TGTGCCAGCAGGGACAGTAGCTCCTACGAGCAGTACTTC. It yields the protein CASRDSSSYEQYF.